This TCR beta chain was recorded in a study of blood T cell repertoires in COVID-19. The wider study: Acute and convalescent COVID-19 specimens originated in the United States, Italy and Spain.

In the authors' workflow: How many nucleated cells were present was estimated from reference gene primer amplification. Repertoires were generated with immunoSEQ multiplex PCR, while TCRdb's copy carries only in-frame clones and drops some. V and J calls and clone size are given by that table; D and trimming were obtained from the DNA. The profile shows over 60,000 clones, under 85% of them singletons. This CDR3 contains 12 residues. The ends lost 5 bases at V and 10 bases at J; junction bases unmatched: 5. Germline CDR1 reads MGHDK; CDR2 reads SYGVNS. The sample taken for sequencing was peripheral blood. The genes are TRBV25-1 and TRBJ2-1, with 7 nucleotides matching TRBD2. This sequence was found in a man in his forties or fifties with COVID-19, enrolled during active disease. CDR3: CASSLGGEEQFF. In DNA, the CDR3 is TGTGCCAGCAGTTTGGGGGGGGAGGAGCAGTTCTTC.